This T cell receptor beta chain derives from a study of cytomegalovirus exposure and HLA in healthy donors. Broader study findings: With high specificity and sensitivity, the classifier reportedly diagnosed cytomegalovirus status.

On this clone: Its cognate antigen is unknown.

This table comes from immunoSEQ multiplex PCR, and its TCRdb copy is limited to in-frame clones, with some not included. Counted here are about 120,000 clones, roughly nine tenths occurring once; the ten biggest clones make up approximately 1.9%. The CDR3 sequence is 16 residues long. CDR1 and CDR2 from the germline V gene are LNHNV and YYDKDF (reference sequence). V gave up 4 bases and J gave up 8 bases, with 21 bases separating them. V gene TRBV15 combines with J gene TRBJ2-1; D perhaps matches TRBD2 (6 bases). This receptor was taken from a woman between 18 and 29 years old in good health and CMV-seronegative. The sequenced material came from PBMCs. The CDR3 region has the DNA TGTGCCACCAGCACTGTCCCTCGCTTAGCGGTAGATGAGCAGTTCTTC. Protein sequence: CATSTVPRLAVDEQFF.